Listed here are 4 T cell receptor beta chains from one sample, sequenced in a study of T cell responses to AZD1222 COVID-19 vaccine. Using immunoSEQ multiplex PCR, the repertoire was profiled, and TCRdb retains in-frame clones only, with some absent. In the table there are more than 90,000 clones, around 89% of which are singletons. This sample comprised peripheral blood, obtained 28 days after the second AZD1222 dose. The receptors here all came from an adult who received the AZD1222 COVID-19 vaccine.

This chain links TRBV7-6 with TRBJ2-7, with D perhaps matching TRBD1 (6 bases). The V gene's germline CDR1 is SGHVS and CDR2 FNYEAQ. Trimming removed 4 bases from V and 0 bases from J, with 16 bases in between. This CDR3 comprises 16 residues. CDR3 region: CASSYEGEGPSYEQYF. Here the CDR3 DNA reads TGTGCCAGCAGCTACGAGGGGGAAGGTCCCTCCTACGAGCAGTACTTC.

The CDR3 DNA reads TGTGCCAGCAGTCCGGCCAGGGGTAGGACTGAAGCTTTCTTT. It is translated as CASSPARGRTEAFF. This chain connects TRBV2 to TRBJ1-1; D may be TRBD1 (6 bases). The CDR3 has 14 amino acids. The germline V gene encodes CDR1 SNHLY and CDR2 FYNNEI. V was clipped by 5 bases and J by 5 bases, with 15 bases between them.

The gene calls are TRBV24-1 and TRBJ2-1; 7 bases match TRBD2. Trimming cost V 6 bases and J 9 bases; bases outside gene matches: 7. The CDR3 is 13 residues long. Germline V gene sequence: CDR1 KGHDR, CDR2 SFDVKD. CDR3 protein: CATSQGPGGEQFF. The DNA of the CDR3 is TGTGCCACCAGTCAGGGCCCGGGGGGTGAGCAGTTCTTC.

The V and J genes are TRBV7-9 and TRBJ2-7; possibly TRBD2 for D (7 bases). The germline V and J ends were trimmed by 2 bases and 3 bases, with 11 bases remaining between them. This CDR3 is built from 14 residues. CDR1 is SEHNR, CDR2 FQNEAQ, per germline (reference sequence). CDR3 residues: CASSLQGGDYEQYF. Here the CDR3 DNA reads TGTGCCAGCAGCTTACAAGGGGGGGACTACGAGCAGTACTTC.